The sequence of this T cell receptor (beta chain) was determined in a study of blood T cell repertoires in COVID-19. Study overall: The cDNA or gDNA used as material had been derived from T cells, B-cell-depleted T cells, or PBMCs.

Using immunoSEQ multiplex PCR, the repertoire was profiled, and TCRdb retains in-frame clones only, with some absent. The sample records 80,000 to 100,000 clones, approximately 82% being singletons. V lost 5 bases and J 4 bases, leaving 9 bases between the germline ends. Looked up from germline, CDR1 is KGHSH and CDR2 is LQKENI. This CDR3 has 13 amino acids. The receptor was derived from a man between 65 and 85 years old with active or convalescent COVID-19. This chain links TRBV18 with TRBJ1-5; D not certain. The sequenced sample consisted of peripheral blood. The chain's CDR3 is CASSSTENQPQHF. The CDR3 nucleotides read TGTGCCAGCTCAAGCACAGAGAATCAGCCCCAGCATTTT.